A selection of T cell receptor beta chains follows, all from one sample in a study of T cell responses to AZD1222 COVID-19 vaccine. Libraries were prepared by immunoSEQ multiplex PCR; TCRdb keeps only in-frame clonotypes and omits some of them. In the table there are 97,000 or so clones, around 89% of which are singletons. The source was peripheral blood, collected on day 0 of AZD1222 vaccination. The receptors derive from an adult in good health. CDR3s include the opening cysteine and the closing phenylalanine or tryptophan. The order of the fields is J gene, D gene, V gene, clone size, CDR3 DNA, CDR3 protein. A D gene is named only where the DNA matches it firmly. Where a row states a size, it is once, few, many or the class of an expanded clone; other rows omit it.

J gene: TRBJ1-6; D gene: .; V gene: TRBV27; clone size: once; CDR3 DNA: TGTGCCAGCAGTTCAGTCAGCACATATAATTCACCCCTCCACTTT; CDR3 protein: CASSSVSTYNSPLHF
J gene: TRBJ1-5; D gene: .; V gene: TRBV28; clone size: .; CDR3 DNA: TGTGCCAGCGTAGCAAACTATCAGCCCCAGCATTTT; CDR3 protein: CASVANYQPQHF
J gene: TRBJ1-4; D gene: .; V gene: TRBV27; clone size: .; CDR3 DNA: TGTGCCAGCAGTTTTAGGGACACCCCCGAGGAAAAACTGTTTTTT; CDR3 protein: CASSFRDTPEEKLFF
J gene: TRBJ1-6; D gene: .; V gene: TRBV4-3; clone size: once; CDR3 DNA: TGCGCCAGCAGCCGTATACGGGACTCAGGAAATTCACCCCTCCACTTT; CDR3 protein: CASSRIRDSGNSPLHF
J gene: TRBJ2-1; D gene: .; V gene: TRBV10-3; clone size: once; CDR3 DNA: TGTGCCATCATGCCGGGTCAAGCGGCGGGTGAGCAGTTCTTC; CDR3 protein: CAIMPGQAAGEQFF
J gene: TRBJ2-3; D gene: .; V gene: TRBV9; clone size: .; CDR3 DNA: TGTGCCAGCAGCGTAGAGCCCAGGGGAACAGATACGCAGTATTTT; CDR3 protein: CASSVEPRGTDTQYF
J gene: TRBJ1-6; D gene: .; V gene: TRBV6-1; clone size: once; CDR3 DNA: TGTGCCAGCAGTGATCCCCCGGCAGGGAGCTCCTATAATTCACCCCTCCACTTT; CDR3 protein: CASSDPPAGSSYNSPLHF
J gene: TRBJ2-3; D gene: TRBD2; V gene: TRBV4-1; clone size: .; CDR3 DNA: TGCGCCAGCAGCCCCCGACTAGCGACCCCCCCAGATACGCAGTATTTT; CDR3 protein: CASSPRLATPPDTQYF
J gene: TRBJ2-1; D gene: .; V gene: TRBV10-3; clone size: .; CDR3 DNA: TGTGCCATCAGTGGACGGGAGTCCTACAATGAGCAGTTCTTC; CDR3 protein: CAISGRESYNEQFF
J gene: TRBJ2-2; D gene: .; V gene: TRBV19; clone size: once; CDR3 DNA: TGTGCCAGTAGTATCGCGGGACGGACCGGGGAGCTGTTTTTT; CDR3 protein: CASSIAGRTGELFF
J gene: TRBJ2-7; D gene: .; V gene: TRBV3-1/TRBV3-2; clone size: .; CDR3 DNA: TGTGCCAGCAGCCCTGGGCCCAACGAGCAGTACTTC; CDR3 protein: CASSPGPNEQYF
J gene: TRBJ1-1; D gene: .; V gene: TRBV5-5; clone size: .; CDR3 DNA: TGTGCCAGCAGCCCTGTAGTACTGAACACTGAAGCTTTCTTT; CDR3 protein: CASSPVVLNTEAFF
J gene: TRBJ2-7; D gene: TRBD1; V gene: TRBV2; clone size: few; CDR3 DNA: TGTGCCAGCAGTGAAGCGGGACAGGGTAACGCCTACGAGCAGTACTTC; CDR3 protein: CASSEAGQGNAYEQYF
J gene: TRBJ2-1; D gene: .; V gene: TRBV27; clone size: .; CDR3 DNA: TGTGCCAGCAGTTTATCCCAGAGGAATGAGCAGTTCTTC; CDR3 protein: CASSLSQRNEQFF
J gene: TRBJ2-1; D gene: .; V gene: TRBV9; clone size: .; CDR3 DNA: TGTGCCAGCACGGGGCAGGTCATCAATGAGCAGTTCTTC; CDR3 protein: CASTGQVINEQFF
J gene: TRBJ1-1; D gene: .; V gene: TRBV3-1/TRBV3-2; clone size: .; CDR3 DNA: TGTGCCAGCAGCCAAGATCTGGGGCTCTCTGAAGCTTTCTTT; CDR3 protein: CASSQDLGLSEAFF
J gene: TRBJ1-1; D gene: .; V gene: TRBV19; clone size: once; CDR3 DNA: TGTGCCAGTAGGAAGACGACGGTGAACACTGAAGCTTTCTTT; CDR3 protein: CASRKTTVNTEAFF
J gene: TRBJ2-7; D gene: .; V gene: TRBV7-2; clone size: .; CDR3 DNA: TGTGCCAGCAGCGGGGCCTCCTACGAGCAGTACTTC; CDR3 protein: CASSGASYEQYF
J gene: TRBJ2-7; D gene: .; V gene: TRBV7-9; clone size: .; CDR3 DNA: TGTGCCAGCAGCTTAGCTAGCAACCCCTACGAGCAGTACTTC; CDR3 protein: CASSLASNPYEQYF
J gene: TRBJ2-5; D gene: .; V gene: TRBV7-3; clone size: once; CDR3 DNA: TGTGCCAGCAGCTTCAGTGTGTTGGAGACCCAGTACTTC; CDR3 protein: CASSFSVLETQYF
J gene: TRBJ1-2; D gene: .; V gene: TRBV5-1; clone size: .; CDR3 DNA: TGCGCCAGCAGCTACGACCCTAACTATGGCTACACCTTC; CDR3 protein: CASSYDPNYGYTF
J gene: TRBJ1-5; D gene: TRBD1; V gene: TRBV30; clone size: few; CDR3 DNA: TGTGCCTGGAGTCCCGGACAGGGACGCAATCAGCCCCAGCATTTT; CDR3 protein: CAWSPGQGRNQPQHF
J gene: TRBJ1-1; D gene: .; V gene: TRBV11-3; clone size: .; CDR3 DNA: TGTGCCAGCAGCTTAAACGCCTTGAACACTGAAGCTTTCTTT; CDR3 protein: CASSLNALNTEAFF
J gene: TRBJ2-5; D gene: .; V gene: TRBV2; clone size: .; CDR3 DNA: TGTGCCAGCAGTGCCGAGGAGACCCAGTACTTC; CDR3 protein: CASSAEETQYF
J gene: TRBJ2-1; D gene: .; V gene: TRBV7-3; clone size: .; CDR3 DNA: TGTGCCAGCAGCTTAAGTGGGAGCTCCTACAATGAGCAGTTCTTC; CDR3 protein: CASSLSGSSYNEQFF
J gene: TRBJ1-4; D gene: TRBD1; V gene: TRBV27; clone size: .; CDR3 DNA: TGTGCCAGCAGTTCCGCCGGGACAGGCAATGAAAAACTGTTTTTT; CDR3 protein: CASSSAGTGNEKLFF
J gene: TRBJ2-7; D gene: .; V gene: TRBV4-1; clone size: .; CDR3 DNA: TGCGCCAGCAGCCAAGAACCATCCTACGAGCAGTACTTC; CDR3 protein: CASSQEPSYEQYF
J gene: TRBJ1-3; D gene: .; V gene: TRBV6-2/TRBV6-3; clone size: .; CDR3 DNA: TGTGCCAGCAGCTGGACGCAAGGAAACACCATATATTTT; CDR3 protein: CASSWTQGNTIYF
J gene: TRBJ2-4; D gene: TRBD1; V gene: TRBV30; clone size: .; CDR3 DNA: TGTGCCTCAACAGGGGCAGCCAAAAACATTCAGTACTTC; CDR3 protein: CASTGAAKNIQYF
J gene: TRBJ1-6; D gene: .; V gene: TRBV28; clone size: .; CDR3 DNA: TGTGCCAGCAGTCTGGGACGGGATAATTCACCCCTCCACTTT; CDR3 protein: CASSLGRDNSPLHF
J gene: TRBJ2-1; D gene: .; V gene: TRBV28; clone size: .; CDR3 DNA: TGTGCCAGCAGCCCTCTCATGGGGGCTAACAATGAGCAGTTCTTC; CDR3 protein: CASSPLMGANNEQFF
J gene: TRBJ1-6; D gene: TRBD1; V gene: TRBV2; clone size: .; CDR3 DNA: TGTGCCAGCAGGGAACCTTCCGGGACAGGGGACCTCCACTTT; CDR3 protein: CASREPSGTGDLHF
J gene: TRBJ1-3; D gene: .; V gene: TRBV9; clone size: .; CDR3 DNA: TGTGCCAGCAGCGTAGGAGGGGCTGCTGGAAACACCATATATTTT; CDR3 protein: CASSVGGAAGNTIYF
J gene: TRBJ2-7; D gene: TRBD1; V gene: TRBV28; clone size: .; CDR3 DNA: TGTGCCAGCAGGACAGGGGACAGGAGCTCCTACGAGCAGTACTTC; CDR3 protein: CASRTGDRSSYEQYF
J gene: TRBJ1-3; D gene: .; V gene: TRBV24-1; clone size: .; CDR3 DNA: TGTGCCACCAGTGCCGGTGACGGACGAGACGGAAGAAACACCATATATTTT; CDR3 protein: CATSAGDGRDGRNTIYF
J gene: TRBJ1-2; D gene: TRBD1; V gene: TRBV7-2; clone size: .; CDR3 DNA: TGTGCCAGCGGGTACGGACAGGGGGCTAGGGGCTACACCTTC; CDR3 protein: CASGYGQGARGYTF
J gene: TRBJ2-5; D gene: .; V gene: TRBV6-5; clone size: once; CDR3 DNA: TGTGCCAGCAGTCAAACCGGGCCCGGGGAGACCCAGTACTTC; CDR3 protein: CASSQTGPGETQYF
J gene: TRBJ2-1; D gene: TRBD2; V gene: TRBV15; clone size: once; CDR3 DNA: TGTGCCACCAGCAGAGGGAGACTAGCCTCTGAGCAGTTCTTC; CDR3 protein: CATSRGRLASEQFF
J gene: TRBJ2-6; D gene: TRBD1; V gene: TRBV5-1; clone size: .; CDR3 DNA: TGCGCCAGCAGCGTGGGGCCGGGACAGGGGAGAACTGGGGCCAACGTCCTGACTTTC; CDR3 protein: CASSVGPGQGRTGANVLTF
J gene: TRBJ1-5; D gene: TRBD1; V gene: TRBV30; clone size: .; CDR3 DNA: TGTGCCTGGAGTAAAGACGGGACAGCGACCGGTCAGCCCCAGCATTTT; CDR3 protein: CAWSKDGTATGQPQHF
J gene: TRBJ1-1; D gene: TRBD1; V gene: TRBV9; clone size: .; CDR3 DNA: TGTGCCAGCAGCGTAGCTCCAGGGGGATTGAGCACTGAAGCTTTCTTT; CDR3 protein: CASSVAPGGLSTEAFF
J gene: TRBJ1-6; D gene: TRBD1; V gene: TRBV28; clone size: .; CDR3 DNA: TGTGCCAGCAGCCCTTCCGGACAGGGCAATTCACCCCTCCACTTT; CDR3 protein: CASSPSGQGNSPLHF
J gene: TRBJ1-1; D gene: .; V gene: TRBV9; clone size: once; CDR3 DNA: TGTGCCAGCAGCGTAGGTTCCACGAACACTGAAGCTTTCTTT; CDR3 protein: CASSVGSTNTEAFF
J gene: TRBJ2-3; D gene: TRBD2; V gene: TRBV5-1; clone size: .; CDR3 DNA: TGCGCCAGCAGCGTACTAGCGGGAGACACAGATACGCAGTATTTT; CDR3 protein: CASSVLAGDTDTQYF
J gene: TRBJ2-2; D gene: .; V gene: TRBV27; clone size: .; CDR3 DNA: TGTGCCAGCAGTTCCCTGGCAGCTAGATACGGGGAGCTGTTTTTT; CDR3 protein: CASSSLAARYGELFF
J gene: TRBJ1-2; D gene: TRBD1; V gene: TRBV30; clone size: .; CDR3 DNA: TGTGCCTGGAGTGTTGGGGGACAGGGGCCCTATGGCTACACCTTC; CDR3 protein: CAWSVGGQGPYGYTF
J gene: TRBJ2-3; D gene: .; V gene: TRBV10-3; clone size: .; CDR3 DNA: TGTGCCATCAGTGAAGCGAATAGATCTCCAGATACGCAGTATTTT; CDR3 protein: CAISEANRSPDTQYF
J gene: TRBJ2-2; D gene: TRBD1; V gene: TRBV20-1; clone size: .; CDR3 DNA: TGCAGTGCTCGTGTGCCAGGACAGGTTACCGGGGAGCTGTTTTTT; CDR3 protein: CSARVPGQVTGELFF
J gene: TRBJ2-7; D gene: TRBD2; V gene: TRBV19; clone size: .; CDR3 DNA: TGTGCCAGTAGGCTAGCGGGCACCTACGAGCAGTACTTC; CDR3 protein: CASRLAGTYEQYF
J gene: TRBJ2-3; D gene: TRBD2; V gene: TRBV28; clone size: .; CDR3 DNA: TGTGCCAGCGGAGTGGTCGGTCTAGCGGATTGGGATACGCAGTATTTT; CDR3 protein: CASGVVGLADWDTQYF
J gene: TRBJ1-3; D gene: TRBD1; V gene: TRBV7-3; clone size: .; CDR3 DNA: TGTGCCAGCAGCTGGGGACAGGAAATCTCTGGAAACACCATATATTTT; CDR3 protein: CASSWGQEISGNTIYF
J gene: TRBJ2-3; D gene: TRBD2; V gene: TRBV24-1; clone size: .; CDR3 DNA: TGTGCCACCAGTGACATAGCGGGAGGGCCCTCAGATACGCAGTATTTT; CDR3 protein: CATSDIAGGPSDTQYF
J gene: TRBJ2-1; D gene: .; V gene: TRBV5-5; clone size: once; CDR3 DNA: TGTGCCAGCAGCTTTTCCCTGGGACGCCAGAATGAGCAGTTCTTC; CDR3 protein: CASSFSLGRQNEQFF